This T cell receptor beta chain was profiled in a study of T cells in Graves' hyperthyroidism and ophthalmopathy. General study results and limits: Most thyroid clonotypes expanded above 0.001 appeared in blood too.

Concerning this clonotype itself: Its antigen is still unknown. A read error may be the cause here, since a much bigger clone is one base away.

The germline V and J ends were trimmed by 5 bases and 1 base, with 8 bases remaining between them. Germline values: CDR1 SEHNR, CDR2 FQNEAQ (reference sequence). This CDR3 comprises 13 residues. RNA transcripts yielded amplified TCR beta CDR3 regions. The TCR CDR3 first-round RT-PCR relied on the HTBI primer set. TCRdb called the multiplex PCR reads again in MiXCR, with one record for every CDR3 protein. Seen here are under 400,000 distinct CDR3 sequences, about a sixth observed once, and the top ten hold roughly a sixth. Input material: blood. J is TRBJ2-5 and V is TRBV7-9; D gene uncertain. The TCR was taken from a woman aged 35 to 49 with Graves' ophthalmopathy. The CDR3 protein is CASSPPAQETQYF. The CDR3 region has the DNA TGTGCCAGCAGCCCCCCAGCCCAAGAGACCCAGTACTTC. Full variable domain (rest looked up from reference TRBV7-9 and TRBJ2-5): DTGVSQNPRHKITKRGQNVTFRCDPISEHNRLYWYRQTLGQGPEFLTYFQNEAQLEKSRLLSDRFSAERPKGSFSTLEIQRTEQGDSAMYLCASSPPAQETQYFGPGTRLLVL.